This is a list of T cell receptor beta chains from one sample in a study of blood T cell repertoires in COVID-19. Sequencing used immunoSEQ multiplex PCR; TCRdb keeps in-frame clones, though not all of them. The table records 400,000 or so clones, 75% to 90% of them present only once. The material sequenced was PBMCs or T cells enriched from blood (not recorded which). The origin of the receptors is a man aged 25-45 years who had recovered from COVID-19. CDR3s include the opening cysteine and the closing phenylalanine or tryptophan. D genes are given only for firm matches. Where a row states a size, it is once, few, many or the class of an expanded clone; other rows omit it.

j_call v_call clone_size d_call cdr3_nt cdr3_aa
TRBJ1-5 TRBV15 . . TGTGCCACCAGCCCCGAGGGGAGGAGCAATCAGCCCCAGCATTTT CATSPEGRSNQPQHF
TRBJ1-2 TRBV19 . TRBD1 TGTGCCAGTAGTCCCGGGACAGGGGGCAGAAGCTACACCTTC CASSPGTGGRSYTF
TRBJ2-7 TRBV19 . . TGTGCCAGTAGTATGTCGGCAGTCCAATCCACTTCGACATACGAGCAGTACTTC CASSMSAVQSTSTYEQYF
TRBJ1-1 TRBV3-1/TRBV3-2 . . TGTGCCAGCAGCCAGGGGAGCGGAGCTTTCTTT CASSQGSGAFF
TRBJ2-7 TRBV24-1 . . TGTGCCACCAGTGAATCTAAGACAGGCACCTACGAGCAGTACTTC CATSESKTGTYEQYF
TRBJ2-7 TRBV11-2 . TRBD2 TGTGCCAGCAGTCCAATCGTAGTGGGAGGGTTGTCCTACGAGCAGTACTTC CASSPIVVGGLSYEQYF
TRBJ2-5 TRBV15 . TRBD1 TGTGCCACCAGATACTCCCAGGGGGCGGAGACCCAGTACTTC CATRYSQGAETQYF
TRBJ2-2 TRBV3-1/TRBV3-2 . . TGTGCCAGCAGCCAAGGGCATTCGAACACCGGGGAGCTGTTTTTT CASSQGHSNTGELFF
TRBJ2-1 TRBV3-1/TRBV3-2 . . TGTGCCAGCAGCCATCGGAATGAGCAGTTCTTC CASSHRNEQFF
TRBJ2-1 TRBV27 . TRBD1 TGTGCCAGCAGTCTTACAGGGGGCTTTTACAATGAGCAGTTCTTC CASSLTGGFYNEQFF
TRBJ2-6 TRBV7-9 . TRBD1 TGTGCCAGCAGCTCGACCCCCGGGACAGGGGGCGGTGGGGCCAACGTCCTGACTTTC CASSSTPGTGGGGANVLTF
TRBJ2-7 TRBV4-1 . . TGCGCCAGCAGCCAAGTCGGGACAAACGAGCAGTACTTC CASSQVGTNEQYF
TRBJ1-6 TRBV3-1/TRBV3-2 . TRBD1 TGTGCCAGCAGCCAAGAAGCAGGGGGTTCACCCCTCCACTTT CASSQEAGGSPLHF
TRBJ2-7 TRBV7-9 . . TGTGCCAGCAGCTTACCCCAAACCTACGAGCAGTACTTC CASSLPQTYEQYF
TRBJ2-1 TRBV4-1 . TRBD2 TGCGCCAGCAGCCCCCGAGCGGGAGAGAGCTCCTACAATGAGCAGTTCTTC CASSPRAGESSYNEQFF
TRBJ2-5 TRBV25-1 . TRBD2 TGTGCCAGCAGTAATCCATCGCATAGCGGGACCCAAGAGACCCAGTACTTC CASSNPSHSGTQETQYF
TRBJ2-5 TRBV12-3/TRBV12-4 . . TGTGCCAGCAGTTATGGAGCACGGACCCAGTACTTC CASSYGARTQYF
TRBJ1-1 TRBV5-1 . TRBD1 TGCGCCAGCAGCTTTGCTCCCGGGACAGCTGAAGCTTTCTTT CASSFAPGTAEAFF
TRBJ2-1 TRBV6-5 . . TGTGCCAGCAGTTACAGCCACAGGGTTCTTGAGCAGTTCTTC CASSYSHRVLEQFF
TRBJ2-7 TRBV10-3 . TRBD2 TGTGCCACCGTGGGTCTAGCGGGAGGGCTCTACGAGCAGTACTTC CATVGLAGGLYEQYF
TRBJ1-2 TRBV21-1 few . TGTGCCAGCAGCAATTGGGACTCGTATGAACGGGGCTACACCTTC CASSNWDSYERGYTF
TRBJ2-2 TRBV7-8 . . TGTGCCAGCAGCGATGGCCCGAGGACGAACACCGGGGAGCTGTTTTTT CASSDGPRTNTGELFF
TRBJ2-7 TRBV24-1 . TRBD1 TGTGCCACCGGGACAGGGCCCACCTACGAGCAGTACTTC CATGTGPTYEQYF
TRBJ2-3 TRBV28 . . TGTGCCAGCAGTTTCGAGGGCGGGGGCACAGATACGCAGTATTTT CASSFEGGGTDTQYF
TRBJ1-4 TRBV7-9 . . TGTGCCAGCACCCCAGGGAATTGGGAAAAACTGTTTTTT CASTPGNWEKLFF
TRBJ2-1 TRBV9 . TRBD2 TGTGCCAGCAGCGACGGACTAGCGGGACATTCCTACAATGAGCAGTTCTTC CASSDGLAGHSYNEQFF
TRBJ1-1 TRBV9 . . TGTGCCAGCAGCCTCTCCCCGGGGGGGGAAGCTTTCTTT CASSLSPGGEAFF
TRBJ1-2 TRBV10-3 . TRBD1 TGTGCCATCAGTGAGGGGACAGGGCCGAACTACACCTTC CAISEGTGPNYTF
TRBJ1-4 TRBV5-1 . . TGCGCCAGCAGCCAGGCAGAAGGCGGGGAAAAACTGTTTTTT CASSQAEGGEKLFF
TRBJ1-5 TRBV28 . . TGTGCCAGCAGCCCCGACAGTCCCCTGAATCAGCCCCAGCATTTT CASSPDSPLNQPQHF
TRBJ1-2 TRBV19 . TRBD1 TGTGCCAGTAGTAGAGGACAGGGTGGATATGGCTACACCTTC CASSRGQGGYGYTF
TRBJ2-7 TRBV5-1 . TRBD2 TGCGCCAGCAGCGCCCTAGCGGGAGGGACCTACGAGCAGTACTTC CASSALAGGTYEQYF
TRBJ2-3 TRBV5-1 . . TGCGCCAGCAGCCCTGCGGGGACAGCAAATACGCAGTATTTT CASSPAGTANTQYF
TRBJ2-5 TRBV19 . . TGTGCCAGTAGTGAAACCCGGGGAGAGACCCAGTACTTC CASSETRGETQYF
TRBJ1-6 TRBV7-9 . . TGTGCCAGCAGCTTCCAGGGAAGCAATTCACCCCTCCACTTT CASSFQGSNSPLHF
TRBJ1-2 TRBV23-1 . . TGCGCCAGCAACCCTCAGGGGTATCTTAACTATGGCTACACCTTC CASNPQGYLNYGYTF
TRBJ1-1 TRBV5-4 once TRBD1 TGTGCCAGCAGCATTGCGAGGTTGGGGACAGGGGTCACTGAAGCTTTCTTT CASSIARLGTGVTEAFF
TRBJ1-4 TRBV7-3 . . TGTGCCAGCAGCTTACGCGGCGGCCCTGATGAAAAACTGTTTTTT CASSLRGGPDEKLFF
TRBJ1-5 TRBV28 . . TGTGCCAGCAGTGACGGGACTATTAGCAATCAGCCCCAGCATTTT CASSDGTISNQPQHF
TRBJ1-1 TRBV19 . TRBD1 TGTGCCAGTAGACTCGACAGGGGCACTGAAGCTTTCTTT CASRLDRGTEAFF
TRBJ2-3 TRBV2 . . TGTGCCACAGATTCTAGCACAGATACGCAGTATTTT CATDSSTDTQYF
TRBJ2-4 TRBV7-9 . . TGTGCCAGCAGTTCAGGGGCCGGCAACATTCAGTACTTC CASSSGAGNIQYF
TRBJ2-1 TRBV24-1 . . TGTGCCACCAGCCAAGCGAGCTCCTACAATGAGCAGTTCTTC CATSQASSYNEQFF
TRBJ1-1 TRBV28 few . TGTGCCAGCAGCCACGGAGGAACTGAAGCTTTCTTT CASSHGGTEAFF
TRBJ2-2 TRBV15 . TRBD2 TGTGCCACCAGCACACTAGCGGGGAAAACCGGGGAGCTGTTTTTT CATSTLAGKTGELFF
TRBJ2-3 TRBV2 once TRBD2 TGTGCCTCAAATACGGGGGGATCGAGCACAGATACGCAGTATTTT CASNTGGSSTDTQYF
TRBJ2-3 TRBV7-2 . . TGTGCCAGCAGCTTAGGCTGGGTTCAGGCAGATACGCAGTATTTT CASSLGWVQADTQYF
TRBJ2-5 TRBV25-1 . . TGTGCCAGCAGTCTAGCAGTCCTCGAGACCCAGTACTTC CASSLAVLETQYF
TRBJ2-7 TRBV11-2 . . TGTGCCAGCAGCTTAGAGTCCCTCTCCTACGAGCAGTACTTC CASSLESLSYEQYF
TRBJ2-1 TRBV18 . TRBD2 TGTGCCAGCTCACGTGAGGACCTAGCGGGGAACTACAATGAGCAGTTCTTC CASSREDLAGNYNEQFF
TRBJ2-7 TRBV12-3/TRBV12-4 . TRBD2 TGTGCCAGCAGCACTAGCGGCACCTACGAGCAGTACTTC CASSTSGTYEQYF
TRBJ1-4 TRBV7-9 . TRBD1 TGTGCCAGCAGCTTAGCAAGGGGGCAGGGTGAAAAACTGTTTTTT CASSLARGQGEKLFF